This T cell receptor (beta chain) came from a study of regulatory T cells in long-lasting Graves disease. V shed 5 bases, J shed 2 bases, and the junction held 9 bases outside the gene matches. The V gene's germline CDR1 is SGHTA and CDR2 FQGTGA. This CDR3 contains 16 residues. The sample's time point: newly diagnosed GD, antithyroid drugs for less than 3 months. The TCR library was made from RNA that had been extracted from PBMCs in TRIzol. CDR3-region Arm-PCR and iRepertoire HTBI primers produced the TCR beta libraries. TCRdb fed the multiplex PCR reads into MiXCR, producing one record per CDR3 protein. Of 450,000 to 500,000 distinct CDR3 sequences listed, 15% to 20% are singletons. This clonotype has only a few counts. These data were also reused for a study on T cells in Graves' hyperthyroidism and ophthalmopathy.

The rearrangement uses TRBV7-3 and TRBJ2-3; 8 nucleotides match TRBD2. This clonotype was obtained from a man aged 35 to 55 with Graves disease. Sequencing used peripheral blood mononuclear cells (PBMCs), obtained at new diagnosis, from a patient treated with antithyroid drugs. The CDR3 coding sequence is TGTGCCAGCAGCAGGGTCCCGCGGGAGGTCACAGATACGCAGTATTTT. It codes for CASSRVPREVTDTQYF.